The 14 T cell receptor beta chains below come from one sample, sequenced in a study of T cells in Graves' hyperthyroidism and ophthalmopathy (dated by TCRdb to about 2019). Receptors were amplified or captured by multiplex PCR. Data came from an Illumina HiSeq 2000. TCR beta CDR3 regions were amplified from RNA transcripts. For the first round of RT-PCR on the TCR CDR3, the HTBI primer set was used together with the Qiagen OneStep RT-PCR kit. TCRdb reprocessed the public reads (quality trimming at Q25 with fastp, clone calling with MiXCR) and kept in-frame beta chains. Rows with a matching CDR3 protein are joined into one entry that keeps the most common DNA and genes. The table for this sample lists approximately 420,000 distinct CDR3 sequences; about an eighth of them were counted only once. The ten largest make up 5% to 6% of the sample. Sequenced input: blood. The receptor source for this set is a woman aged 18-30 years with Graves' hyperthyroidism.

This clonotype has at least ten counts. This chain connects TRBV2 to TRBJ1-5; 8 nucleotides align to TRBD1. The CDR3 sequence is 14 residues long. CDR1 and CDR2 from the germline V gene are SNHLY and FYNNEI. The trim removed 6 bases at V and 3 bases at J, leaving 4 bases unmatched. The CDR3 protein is CASRGTGNNQPQHF. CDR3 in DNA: TGTGCCAGCAGGGGGACAGGAAACAATCAGCCCCAGCATTTT.

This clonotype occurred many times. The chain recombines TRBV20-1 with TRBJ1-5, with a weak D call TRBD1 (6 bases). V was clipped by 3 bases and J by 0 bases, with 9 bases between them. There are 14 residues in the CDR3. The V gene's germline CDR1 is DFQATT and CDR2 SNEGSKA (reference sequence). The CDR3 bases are TGCAGTGCTAGCCGGGACATTAGCAATCAGCCCCAGCATTTT. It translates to CSASRDISNQPQHF.

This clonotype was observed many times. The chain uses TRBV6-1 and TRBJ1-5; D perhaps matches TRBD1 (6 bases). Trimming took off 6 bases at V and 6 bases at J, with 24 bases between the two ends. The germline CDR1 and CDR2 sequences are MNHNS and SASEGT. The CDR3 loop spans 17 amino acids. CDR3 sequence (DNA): TGTGCCAGCAGATCATACGGAGTGGGGGCGGCGGCTCAGCCCCAGCATTTT. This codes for CASRSYGVGAAAQPQHF.

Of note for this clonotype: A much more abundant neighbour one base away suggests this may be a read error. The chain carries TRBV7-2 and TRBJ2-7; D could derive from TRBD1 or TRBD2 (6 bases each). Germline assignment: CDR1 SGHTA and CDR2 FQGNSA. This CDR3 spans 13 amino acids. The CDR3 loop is CASSATRGAEQYF. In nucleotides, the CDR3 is TGCGCCAGCAGCGCGACAAGGGGGGCCGAGCAGTACTTC.

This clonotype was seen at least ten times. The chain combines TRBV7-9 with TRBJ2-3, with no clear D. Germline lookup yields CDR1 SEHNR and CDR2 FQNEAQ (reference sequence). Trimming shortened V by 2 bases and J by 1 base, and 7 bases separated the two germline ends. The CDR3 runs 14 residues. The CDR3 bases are TGTGCCAGCAGCTTAAGCTATGGCACAGATACGCAGTATTTT. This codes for CASSLSYGTDTQYF.

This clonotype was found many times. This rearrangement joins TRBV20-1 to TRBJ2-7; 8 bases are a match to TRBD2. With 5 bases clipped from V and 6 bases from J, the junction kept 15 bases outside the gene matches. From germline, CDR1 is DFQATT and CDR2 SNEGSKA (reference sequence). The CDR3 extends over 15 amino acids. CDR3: CSARDGGGHTGEQYF. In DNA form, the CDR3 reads TGCAGTGCTCGGGACGGGGGGGGCCACACGGGCGAGCAGTACTTC.

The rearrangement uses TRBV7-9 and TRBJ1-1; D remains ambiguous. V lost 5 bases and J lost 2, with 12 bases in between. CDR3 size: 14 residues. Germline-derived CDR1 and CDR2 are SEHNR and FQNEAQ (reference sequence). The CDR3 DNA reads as TGTGCCAGCAGCCCTCAACTCGGAAACACTGAAGCTTTCTTT. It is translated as CASSPQLGNTEAFF. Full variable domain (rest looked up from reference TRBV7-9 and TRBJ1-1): DTGVSQNPRHKITKRGQNVTFRCDPISEHNRLYWYRQTLGQGPEFLTYFQNEAQLEKSRLLSDRFSAERPKGSFSTLEIQRTEQGDSAMYLCASSPQLGNTEAFFGQGTRLTVV.

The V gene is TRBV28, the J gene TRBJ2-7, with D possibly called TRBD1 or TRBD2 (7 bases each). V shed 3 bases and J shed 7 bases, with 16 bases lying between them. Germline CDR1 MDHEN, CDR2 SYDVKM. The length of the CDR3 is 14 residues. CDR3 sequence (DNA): TGTGCCAGCAGTTTTAGCCAGGGGGGGAGGGAGCAGTACTTC. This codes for CASSFSQGGREQYF.

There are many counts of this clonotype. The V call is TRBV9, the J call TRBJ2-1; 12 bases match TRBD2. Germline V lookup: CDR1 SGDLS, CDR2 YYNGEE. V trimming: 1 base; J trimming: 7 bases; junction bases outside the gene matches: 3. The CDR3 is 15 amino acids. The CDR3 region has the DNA TGTGCCAGCAGCGTACTGCTAGCGGGAGGGAATGAGCAGTTCTTC. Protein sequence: CASSVLLAGGNEQFF.

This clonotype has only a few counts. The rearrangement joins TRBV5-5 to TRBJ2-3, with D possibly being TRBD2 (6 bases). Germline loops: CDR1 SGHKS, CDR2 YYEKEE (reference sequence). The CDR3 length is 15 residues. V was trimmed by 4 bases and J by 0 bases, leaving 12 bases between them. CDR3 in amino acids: CASSPVGLSTDTQYF. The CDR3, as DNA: TGTGCCAGCAGCCCTGTGGGACTGAGCACAGATACGCAGTATTTT. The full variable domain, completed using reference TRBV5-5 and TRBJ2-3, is DAGVTQSPTHLIKTRGQQVTLRCSPISGHKSVSWYQQVLGQGPQFIFQYYEKEERGRGNFPDRFSARQFPNYSSELNVNALLLGDSALYLCASSPVGLSTDTQYFGPGTRLTVL.

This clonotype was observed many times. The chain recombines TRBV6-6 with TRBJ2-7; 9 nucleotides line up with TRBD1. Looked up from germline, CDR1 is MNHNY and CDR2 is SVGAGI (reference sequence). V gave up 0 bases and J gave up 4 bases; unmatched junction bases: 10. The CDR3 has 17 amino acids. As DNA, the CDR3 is TGTGCCAGCAGTTACTCGACGGGGGGACAGGGTAGTTACGAGCAGTACTTC. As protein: CASSYSTGGQGSYEQYF.

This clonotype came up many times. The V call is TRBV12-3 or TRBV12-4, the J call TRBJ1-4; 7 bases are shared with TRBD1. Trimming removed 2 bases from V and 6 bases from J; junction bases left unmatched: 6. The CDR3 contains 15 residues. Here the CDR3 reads CASSLHPRGDEKLFF. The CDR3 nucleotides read TGTGCCAGCAGTTTACATCCCAGGGGGGATGAAAAACTGTTTTTT.

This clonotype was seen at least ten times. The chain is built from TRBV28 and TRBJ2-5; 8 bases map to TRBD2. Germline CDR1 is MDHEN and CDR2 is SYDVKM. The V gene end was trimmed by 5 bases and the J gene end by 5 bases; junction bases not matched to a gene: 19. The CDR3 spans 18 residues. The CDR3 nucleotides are TGTGCCAGCAGTCCCCCTTCGAGCGGGAGTGGTAATTTGGAGACCCAGTACTTC. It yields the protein CASSPPSSGSGNLETQYF.

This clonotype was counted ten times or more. The DNA for the CDR3 is TGTGCCTGGGGACAGGGGGTCAGTCAGCCCCAGCATTTT. Translated: CAWGQGVSQPQHF. This chain connects TRBV30 to TRBJ1-5; TRBD1 matches 10 bases. CDR1 is GTSNPN and CDR2 is SVGIG in the germline V gene (reference sequence). This CDR3 is built from 13 residues. With 5 bases clipped from V and 6 bases from J, the junction kept 4 bases outside the gene matches.